This T cell receptor (beta chain) comes out of a study of blood T cell repertoires in COVID-19. Whole-study context: Acute-phase and convalescent COVID-19 samples originated in the United States, Italy and Spain. Sample material is recorded as cDNA or gDNA derived from T cells, B-cell-depleted T cells, or PBMCs.

In the authors' workflow: Reference gene primer amplification gave estimated nucleated cell counts. Clones were read by immunoSEQ multiplex PCR, and TCRdb kept only the in-frame ones, dropping some. For V, J and clone size, that table is used; D and trimming come from the DNA. The top ten clones hold under 3.5% of a sample with roughly 350,000 clones, more than 75% of them seen once. The J segment lost 7 bases and the V segment lost 4 bases, leaving 4 bases of the junction unmatched. Looked up from germline, CDR1 is MGHDK and CDR2 is SYGVNS. The CDR3 is 14 amino acids. This chain connects TRBV25-1 to TRBJ1-4; 9 bases agree with TRBD1. Sequenced: peripheral blood. The source of this sequence is a woman in her late teens or twenties who had recovered from COVID-19. The CDR3 protein is CASSGTGAGEKLFF. CDR3 nucleotides: TGTGCCAGCAGTGGGACAGGGGCGGGTGAAAAACTGTTTTTT.